This T cell receptor (beta chain) was captured in a study of vaccination effects on CD4 cells after COVID-19. About the research overall: Participants received two doses of either the BNT162b2 or mRNA-1273 vaccine.

Study results and limitations: Common cold coronavirus cross-reactivity was shown by only 1 of 255 vaccine-induced clones in healthy vaccinees.

This clone was counted a few times. Its antigen is unidentified. CDR1 MNHEY and CDR2 SVGEGT come from the germline V gene. The CDR3 totals 13 residues. V was clipped by 6 bases and J by 10 bases, with 16 bases between them. Generated by immunoSEQ multiplex PCR, the TCRdb table keeps only in-frame clones and is missing some. The table shows tens of thousands of clones, with around 72% occurring only once. ViraFEST used viral peptide pools to expand antigen-specific CD4+ T cells before sequencing. The culture ran for roughly 10 days before CD4+ T cells were isolated. Vaccinated recipients, who were negative for nucleocapsid antibodies, had no history of SARS-CoV-2 infection. Researchers reported culturing more than 1.5 million PBMC in each well, adding around 10 IU/ml IL-2 and about 9.5 ug/ml peptides. Half-medium replacement with IL-2 medium occurred on days 3 and 7.

The TCR sequence derives from a human donor who received a COVID-19 vaccine. The rearrangement links TRBV6-2 or TRBV6-3 to TRBJ1-5; D might be TRBD1 (5 bases). The material was CD4+ T cells from PBMCs cultured with HCoV-OC43 spike peptides, obtained before COVID-19 vaccination. Subset in this sample: HCoV-OC43 spike overlapping peptide pool stimulation. The CDR3 bases are TGTGCCAGCAGCCGGGACGGGACTCAACCCCAGCATTTT. It encodes CASSRDGTQPQHF.